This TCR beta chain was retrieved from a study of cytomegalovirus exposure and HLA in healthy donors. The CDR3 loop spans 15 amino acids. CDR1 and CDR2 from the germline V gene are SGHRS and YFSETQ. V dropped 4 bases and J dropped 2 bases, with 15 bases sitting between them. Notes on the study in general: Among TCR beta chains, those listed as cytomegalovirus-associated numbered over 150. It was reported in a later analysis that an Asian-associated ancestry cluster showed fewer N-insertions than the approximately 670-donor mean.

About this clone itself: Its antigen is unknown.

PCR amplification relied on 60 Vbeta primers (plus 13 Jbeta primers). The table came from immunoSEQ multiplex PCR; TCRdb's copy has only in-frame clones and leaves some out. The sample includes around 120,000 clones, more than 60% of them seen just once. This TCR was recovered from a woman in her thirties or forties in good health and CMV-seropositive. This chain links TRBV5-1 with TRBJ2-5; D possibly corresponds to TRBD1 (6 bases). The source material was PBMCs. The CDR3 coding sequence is TGCGCCAGCAGCCCCCGGGACACCCAACAAGAGACCCAGTACTTC. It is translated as CASSPRDTQQETQYF.